A single sample is the source of the 6 T cell receptor beta chains below, sequenced in a study of blood T cell repertoires in COVID-19. The protocol was immunoSEQ multiplex PCR, while the TCRdb copy is restricted to in-frame clones and leaves out a portion. The sample records fewer than 350,000 clones, 65% to 90% being singletons. The sample consisted of PBMCs or T cells enriched from blood (not recorded which). The receptors originated from a woman between 40 and 50 years old with acute COVID-19.

The rearrangement uses TRBV11-2 and TRBJ2-7; 7 bases fit TRBD2. Unmatched junction bases numbered 9, after V lost 4 bases and J lost 6 bases. The CDR3 totals 14 residues. Germline V gives CDR1 SGHAT, CDR2 FQNNGV. The CDR3 bases are TGTGCCAGCAGCTCCGTGCGGGGGTCGGGCGAGCAGTACTTC. It is translated as CASSSVRGSGEQYF. The variable domain in full, completed from reference TRBV11-2 and TRBJ2-7, reads EAGVAQSPRYKIIEKRQSVAFWCNPISGHATLYWYQQILGQGPKLLIQFQNNGVVDDSQLPKDRFSAERLKGVDSTLKIQPAKLEDSAVYLCASSSVRGSGEQYFGPGTRLTVT.

The chain joins TRBV28 to TRBJ2-2; TRBD2 is a possible D gene (6 bases). The germline CDR1 and CDR2 sequences are MDHEN and SYDVKM. This CDR3 contains 17 residues. Trimming cost V 1 base and J 5 bases, with 17 bases left between them. This CDR3 is CASSLLEGTLGTGELFF. DNA for the CDR3: TGTGCCAGCAGTTTATTGGAGGGTACACTGGGGACCGGGGAGCTGTTTTTT.

This clone was detected only once. The genes are TRBV28 and TRBJ2-1; 7 bases agree with TRBD2. This CDR3 is built from 16 residues. Germline trimming cut 5 bases from V and 0 bases from J; bases unmatched to any gene: 7. From germline, CDR1 is MDHEN and CDR2 SYDVKM. CDR3 in amino acids: CASSLLASGSYNEQFF. For the CDR3, the DNA is TGTGCCAGCAGTCTCCTGGCTAGCGGCTCCTACAATGAGCAGTTCTTC.

This chain connects TRBV19 to TRBJ2-7; TRBD1 matches at 9 bases. Germline CDR1 is LNHDA and CDR2 is SQIVND (reference sequence). The CDR3 runs to 14 residues. After removal of 7 bases from V and 7 bases from J, the junction contained 11 bases not matched to a gene. CDR3: CASKRDRVSGEQYF. CDR3 nucleotide sequence: TGTGCCAGTAAGCGGGACAGGGTTTCGGGGGAGCAGTACTTC.

This clone was detected once. The rearrangement links TRBV19 to TRBJ2-7, with a tentative D call TRBD1 (7 bases). The V gene lost 5 bases and the J gene lost 2 bases, with 28 bases spanning the gap. The germline V gene has CDR1 LNHDA and CDR2 SQIVND (reference sequence). This CDR3 is 19 amino acids long. For the CDR3, the DNA is TGTGCCAGTAGTCATAGGTGGACAGGTAGCGGCCAATTACCCTACGAGCAGTACTTC. It specifies CASSHRWTGSGQLPYEQYF.

CDR3 amino acids: CASSLAGQVVNSPLHF. The CDR3 coding sequence is TGTGCCAGCAGCTTAGCTGGACAGGTAGTTAATTCACCCCTCCACTTT. The rearrangement joins TRBV7-8 to TRBJ1-6; 7 bases are shared with TRBD1. CDR1 is SGHVS and CDR2 is FQNEAQ in the germline V gene. V lost 0 bases to trimming and J lost 6 bases; unmatched junction nucleotides: 5. CDR3 length: 16 residues.